This is a list of T cell receptor beta chains from one sample in a study of technical replicates of blood from a handful of donors. Libraries were prepared by immunoSEQ multiplex PCR; TCRdb keeps only in-frame clonotypes and omits some of them. The table includes 65,000 to 80,000 clones, about nine tenths detected once. Sequenced sample: T cells isolated from PBMCs. These receptors originate from a human donor in good health. Each CDR3 is given with its conserved first and last residue. D genes are given only for firm matches. Size values are once, few and many counts, or a class for expanded clones, and some rows have none.

clone size	CDR3 length	J gene	V gene	D gene	CDR3 DNA	CDR3 protein
NA	15	TRBJ1-3	TRBV15	NA	TGTGCCACCAGCCCGGGACTTAGCTCTGGAAACACCATATATTTT	CATSPGLSSGNTIYF
NA	11	TRBJ2-1	TRBV20-1	TRBD2	TGCAGTGCTAGAGATAGACTAGCTAGGTTCTTC	CSARDRLARFF
NA	15	TRBJ1-1	TRBV9	TRBD1	TGTGCCAGCAGCAAAGGACAGGGCTGGGACACTGAAGCTTTCTTT	CASSKGQGWDTEAFF
NA	13	TRBJ2-5	TRBV7-3	NA	TGTGCCAGCAGCCGAGGGGGGGATGAGACCCAGTACTTC	CASSRGGDETQYF
NA	11	TRBJ2-7	TRBV19	NA	TGTGCCAGTAGTGGAGGATACGAGCAGTACTTC	CASSGGYEQYF
NA	15	TRBJ1-1	TRBV7-6	NA	TGTGCCAGCAGCCCGCAGGGACTTGCGAACACTGAAGCTTTCTTT	CASSPQGLANTEAFF
NA	15	TRBJ2-5	TRBV27	TRBD2	TGTGCCAGCAGTTTCGGGACTAGCAACCAAGAGACCCAGTACTTC	CASSFGTSNQETQYF
NA	16	TRBJ2-2	TRBV11-2	TRBD2	TGTGCCAGCAGCCAGGCGACTAGCGGGAGAACCGGGGAGCTGTTTTTT	CASSQATSGRTGELFF
NA	13	TRBJ2-5	TRBV12-5	NA	TGTGCTAGTGGTTTGGAAATACAAGAGACCCAGTACTTC	CASGLEIQETQYF
NA	15	TRBJ2-1	TRBV2	TRBD2	TGTGCCAGCAGTGGTGGGACTAGCGGGAGTTGGGAGCAGTTCTTC	CASSGGTSGSWEQFF
few	13	TRBJ2-3	TRBV29-1	NA	TGCAGCGTTGAGCGGCCCGGGACAGATACGCAGTATTTT	CSVERPGTDTQYF
NA	16	TRBJ2-7	TRBV2	TRBD2	TGTGCCAGCAGGGTCGGGACTAGCGGGATTACTTACGAGCAGTACTTC	CASRVGTSGITYEQYF
NA	13	TRBJ2-5	TRBV5-1	TRBD1	TGCGCCAGCAGCCAGGGGGTTCAAGAGACCCAGTACTTC	CASSQGVQETQYF
NA	14	TRBJ1-1	TRBV10-3	NA	TGTGCCATCAGTATTTTCGAGGGGAACACTGAAGCTTTCTTT	CAISIFEGNTEAFF
NA	15	TRBJ2-7	TRBV7-9	NA	TGTGCCAGCGTGGAATCGAGGGACATATCCTACGAGCAGTACTTC	CASVESRDISYEQYF
NA	14	TRBJ2-1	TRBV6-5	TRBD1	TGTGCCAGCAGTCCCGGACAGGGGTACTATGAGCAGTTCTTC	CASSPGQGYYEQFF
NA	14	TRBJ2-3	TRBV4-2	NA	TGTGCCAGCAGCCAAGGACTATATTCAGATACGCAGTATTTT	CASSQGLYSDTQYF
once	15	TRBJ2-7	TRBV7-3	TRBD1	TGTGCCAGCAGCTTATGGGGACAGGGCCCTTACGAGCAGTACTTC	CASSLWGQGPYEQYF
NA	16	TRBJ2-5	TRBV15	TRBD2	TGTGCCACCAGCAGAGAAAAGACTAGCGGGAAGGAGACCCAGTACTTC	CATSREKTSGKETQYF
few	13	TRBJ1-5	TRBV18	NA	TGTGCCAGCTCACGACAGGACAATCAGCCCCAGCATTTT	CASSRQDNQPQHF
NA	14	TRBJ1-2	TRBV6-5	TRBD1	TGTGCCAGCAGTGGACAGGGGGATCGGGATGGCTACACCTTC	CASSGQGDRDGYTF
NA	15	TRBJ1-2	TRBV6-6	TRBD1	TGTGCCAGCAGTTACTCACAGGACAGGGTTGGTGGCTACACCTTC	CASSYSQDRVGGYTF
once	16	TRBJ2-7	TRBV6-6	TRBD2	TGTGCCAGCAGTTACGAAGGGGCTAGCGGTCTCTACGAGCAGTACTTC	CASSYEGASGLYEQYF
NA	15	TRBJ2-7	TRBV6-1	TRBD2	TGTGCCAGCATTAGGGGGGCTAGCGGGTCCTACGAGCAGTACTTC	CASIRGASGSYEQYF
NA	13	TRBJ2-1	TRBV30	TRBD2	TGTGCCTGGAGTGTTAGCGGGAGGAATGAGCAGTTCTTC	CAWSVSGRNEQFF
NA	13	TRBJ1-5	TRBV19	TRBD1	TGTGCCAGTAGTCTGACAGGGGGGCAGCCCCAGCATTTT	CASSLTGGQPQHF
NA	16	TRBJ2-2	TRBV7-3	TRBD2	TGTGCCAGCAGCTTAGTAGCGGGACGGTACACCGGGGAGCTGTTTTTT	CASSLVAGRYTGELFF
NA	17	TRBJ2-3	TRBV11-3	TRBD2	TGTGCCAGCAGCTTAGATCACGGGAGGGCTAGCACAGATACGCAGTATTTT	CASSLDHGRASTDTQYF
NA	18	TRBJ2-2	TRBV11-3	TRBD2	TGTGCCAGCAGCTTAGATCACCGGCTAGCGGGAGGCACCGGGGAGCTGTTTTTT	CASSLDHRLAGGTGELFF
NA	13	TRBJ2-7	TRBV19	NA	TGTGCCAGTAGTACCGACAGGTTCCACGAGCAGTACTTC	CASSTDRFHEQYF
NA	14	TRBJ2-5	TRBV27	TRBD1	TGTGCCAGCAGTTCGGGGGGACAGGGAGAGACCCAGTACTTC	CASSSGGQGETQYF
NA	16	TRBJ2-7	TRBV4-1	TRBD2	TGCGCCAGCAGCCAAGCTATTCTAGCGGGAGCACGCGAGCAGTACTTC	CASSQAILAGAREQYF
NA	13	TRBJ2-7	TRBV7-6	TRBD1	TGTGCCAGCAGCCAGACAGGGTCTTACGAGCAGTACTTC	CASSQTGSYEQYF
NA	18	TRBJ2-1	TRBV4-3	TRBD2	TGCGCCAGCAGCCAAGCGACTAGCGGGACTATCTCCTACAATGAGCAGTTCTTC	CASSQATSGTISYNEQFF
NA	15	TRBJ2-7	TRBV27	NA	TGTGCCAGCAGTTTAAAAGGAGTGGTCTCCTACGAGCAGTACTTC	CASSLKGVVSYEQYF
NA	15	TRBJ2-2	TRBV19	NA	TGTGCCAGTATGGTTCAGTTGGGAGCCACCGGGGAGCTGTTTTTT	CASMVQLGATGELFF
NA	15	TRBJ2-5	TRBV6-6	TRBD2	TGTGCCAGCAGTTACTCGTCGGGAGGGGGGGAGACCCAGTACTTC	CASSYSSGGGETQYF
NA	12	TRBJ1-2	TRBV4-2	NA	TGTGCCAGCACAGATGCTAACTATGGCTACACCTTC	CASTDANYGYTF
once	16	TRBJ2-1	TRBV11-3	TRBD2	TGTGCCAGCAGCTCCCATACTAGCGGAGACTACAATGAGCAGTTCTTC	CASSSHTSGDYNEQFF
NA	14	TRBJ2-3	TRBV27	NA	TGTGCCAGCAGTCGACCCGGGGGTACAGATACGCAGTATTTT	CASSRPGGTDTQYF
NA	14	TRBJ2-5	TRBV27	TRBD2	TGTGCCAGCAGTTTATTAGCGGGAGACGGGACCCAGTACTTC	CASSLLAGDGTQYF
NA	12	TRBJ2-7	TRBV7-9	TRBD1	TGTGCCAGCAGCCTACAGGGGAGCGAGCAGTACTTC	CASSLQGSEQYF
once	13	TRBJ2-4	TRBV6-5	TRBD1	TGTGCCAGCAGTTACTCGACAGGGCCACCTTATACGTTC	CASSYSTGPPYTF
NA	18	TRBJ2-7	TRBV6-4	NA	TGTGCCAGCAGTGACCCAATGGAGACGAAACACGCACCCTACGAGCAGTACTTC	CASSDPMETKHAPYEQYF
NA	15	TRBJ1-2	TRBV9	TRBD1	TGTGCCAGCAGCGCAAGCTCCGGGACAGGGGGCGGCTACACCTTC	CASSASSGTGGGYTF
NA	12	TRBJ2-2	TRBV7-3	NA	TGTGCCAGCAGCGACATATTTGGGGAGCTGTTTTTT	CASSDIFGELFF
once	11	TRBJ1-1	TRBV6-6	NA	TGTGCCAGCAGTTACGCAGGTGAAGCTTTCTTT	CASSYAGEAFF
NA	15	TRBJ1-5	TRBV7-3	NA	TGTGCCAGCAGCTTGTTAGCGAATAGCAATCAGCCCCAGCATTTT	CASSLLANSNQPQHF
NA	13	TRBJ2-7	TRBV6-5	NA	TGTGCCAGCAGCCGAGGGTTGGCCTACGAGCAGTACTTC	CASSRGLAYEQYF
NA	16	TRBJ2-1	TRBV30	TRBD2	TGTGCCTGGACCTCCCCACTAGCGATCACCTACAATGAGCAGTTCTTC	CAWTSPLAITYNEQFF
NA	16	TRBJ2-1	TRBV29-1	NA	TGCAGCGTTGCTTCGTCGGGAGTAGCCTATTACAATGAGCAGTTCTTC	CSVASSGVAYYNEQFF
NA	15	TRBJ1-4	TRBV7-2	NA	TGTGCCAGCAGCTCCTCGGTCCAGGCTAATGAAAAACTGTTTTTT	CASSSSVQANEKLFF
once	15	TRBJ1-5	TRBV19	NA	TGTGCCAGTAGTATCACCAGGGCCTACAATCAGCCCCAGCATTTT	CASSITRAYNQPQHF